The entry below describes one TCR beta chain. The V end lost 2 bases, the J end lost 0 bases, and 12 bases lay between the germline ends. The CDR3 contains 16 residues. Germline CDR1 SGHDN, CDR2 FVKESK. These data are taken from a study of beta chain features in type 1 diabetes. Whole-study context: Comparable age, gender and cell yields were observed in patients relative to healthy donors.

Naive, central memory, regulatory and stem cell-like memory cells within the CD4+ compartment were sorted using CD45RO/CCR7/CD25/CD127/CD95/CD27. The study reverse transcribed the entire isolated RNA, so it sequenced expressed TCRB transcripts. The method was immunoSEQ multiplex PCR; TCRdb's version includes in-frame clones alone and lacks a portion of them. The repertoire holds around 140,000 clones, with over 9.5% as singletons. The rearrangement joins TRBV14 to TRBJ2-3; D may be TRBD2 (7 bases). Specimen: naive CD4+ T cells from blood. The TCR was taken from a man younger than 35 in good health. This CDR3 is CASSQYRGASTDTQYF. CDR3 nucleotides: TGTGCCAGCAGCCAATACCGGGGGGCTAGCACAGATACGCAGTATTTT.